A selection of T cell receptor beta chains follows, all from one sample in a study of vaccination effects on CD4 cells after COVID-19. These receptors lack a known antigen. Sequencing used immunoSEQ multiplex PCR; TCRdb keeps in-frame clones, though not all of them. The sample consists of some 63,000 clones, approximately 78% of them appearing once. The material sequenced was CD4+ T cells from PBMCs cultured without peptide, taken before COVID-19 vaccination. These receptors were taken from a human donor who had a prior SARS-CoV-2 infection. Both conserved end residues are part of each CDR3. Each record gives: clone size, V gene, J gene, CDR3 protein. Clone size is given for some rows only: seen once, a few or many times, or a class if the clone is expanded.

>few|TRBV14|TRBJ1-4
CASSQDWGLANEKLFF
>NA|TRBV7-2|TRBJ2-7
CASSPGLSPSRQYF
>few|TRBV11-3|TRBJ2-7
CASSYTSGNRREQYF
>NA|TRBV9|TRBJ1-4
CASSARDNSNEKLFF
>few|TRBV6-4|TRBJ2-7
CARIRGASTYEQYF
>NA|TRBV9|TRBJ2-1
CASSVSPGLVNNEQFF
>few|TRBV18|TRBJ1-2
CASSPSGQTYGYTF
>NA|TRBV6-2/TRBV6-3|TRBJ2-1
CASSWTSGGEGEQFF
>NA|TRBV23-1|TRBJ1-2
CASSQGTGGSYTF
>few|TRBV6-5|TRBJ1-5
CASGVYNQPQHF
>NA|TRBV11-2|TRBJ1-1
CASSSGTGGTEAFF
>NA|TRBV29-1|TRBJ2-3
CSVVTVLAGTDTQYF
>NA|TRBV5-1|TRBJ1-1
CASSLGTGFVGEAFF
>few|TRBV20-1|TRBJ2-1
CSASSSGFYNEQFF
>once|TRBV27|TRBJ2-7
CASSLSRGYEQYF
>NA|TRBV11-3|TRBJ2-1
CASSSYARGRGFNEQFF
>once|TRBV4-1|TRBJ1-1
CASSPLSGQGANPEAFF
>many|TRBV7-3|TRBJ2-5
CASSFRGETQYF
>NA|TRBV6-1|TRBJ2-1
CASSEASGDNEQFF
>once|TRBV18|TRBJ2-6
CASSDRGRERSGANVLTF
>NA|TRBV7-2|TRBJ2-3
CASSAYTDTQYF
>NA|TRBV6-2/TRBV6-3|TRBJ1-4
CASSPATAREKLFF
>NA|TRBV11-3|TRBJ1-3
CASSPDGNSGNTIYF
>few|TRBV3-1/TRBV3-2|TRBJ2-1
CASNRGLSYNEQFF
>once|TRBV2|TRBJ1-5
CASSDGRGPMPQHF
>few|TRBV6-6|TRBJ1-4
CASRLTVGEKLFF
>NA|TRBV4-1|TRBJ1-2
CASSRAHNDGYTF
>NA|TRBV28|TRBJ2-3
CTSRQTGTDTQYF
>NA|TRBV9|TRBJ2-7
CASSVGTGGSYEQYF
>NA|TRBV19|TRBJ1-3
CASSPHSFSGNTIYF
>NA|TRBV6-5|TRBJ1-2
CASRPGLNYGYTF
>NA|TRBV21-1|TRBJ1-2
CASNPSPEAGNYGYTF
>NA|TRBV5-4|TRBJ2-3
CASASGGRDTQYF
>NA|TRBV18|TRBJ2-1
CASSPGLAGVYEQFF
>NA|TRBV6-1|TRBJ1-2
CASSEAGQGYGYTF
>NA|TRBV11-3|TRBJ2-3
CASSFGSGSGDTQYF
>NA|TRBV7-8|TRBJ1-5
CASSSTAARSFSNQPQHF
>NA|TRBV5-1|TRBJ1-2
CASSLENGGDGYTF
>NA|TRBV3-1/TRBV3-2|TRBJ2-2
CASSQGPGELFF
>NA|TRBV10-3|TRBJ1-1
CAISESRGDTEAFF
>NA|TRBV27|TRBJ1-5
CASRKGRSNQPQHF
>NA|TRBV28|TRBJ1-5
CASSFAEIQPQHF
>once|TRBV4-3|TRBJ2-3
CANSRRGTDTQYF
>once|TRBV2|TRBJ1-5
CASSVSVYSNQPQHF
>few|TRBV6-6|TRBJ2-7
CASSLLAGAYEQYF
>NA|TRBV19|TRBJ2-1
CASSTGLAGDNEQFF